Each of the 23 T cell receptor beta chains below was sequenced from the same sample in a study of human T cells and chemical hapten exposure. The time point was: patch test 3, about 24 weeks after DPC sensitization. Noted treatment: therapeutic diphenylcyclopropenone sensitization with weekly scalp DPC. TCRdb called the RACE reads again in MiXCR, with one record for every CDR3 protein. The sample has about 160,000 distinct CDR3 sequences; around 30% are singletons. The sequencing used whole blood, collected in connection with sensitization to the hapten diphenylcyclopropenone (DPC). The receptors shown here come from a young woman with alopecia areata. Some clones in this sample may be carry-over from other donors' samples.

This clonotype was observed a single time. The chain links TRBV29-1 to TRBJ2-7, with a possible D match to TRBD1 (5 bases). The CDR3 has 12 amino acids. V lost 6 bases, J lost 1 base, and 10 bases lay in between. In germline, CDR1 is SQVTM, CDR2 ANQGSEA. This CDR3 is CSVQQASYEQYF. The CDR3 DNA reads TGCAGCGTCCAACAGGCTTCCTACGAGCAGTACTTC.

V and J are TRBV6-2 or TRBV6-3 and TRBJ2-7; D is undetermined. The germline V gene has CDR1 MNHEY and CDR2 SVGEGT. There are 14 residues in the CDR3. V lost 10 bases and J 0 bases, leaving 16 bases between the germline ends. CDR3 sequence (DNA): TGTGCCATCAAGCCGGACGGTAGCTCCTACGAGCAGTACTTC. Encoded protein: CAIKPDGSSYEQYF.

The chain uses TRBV20-1 and TRBJ2-1, with D tentatively TRBD2 (6 bases). Germline loops: CDR1 DFQATT, CDR2 SNEGSKA (reference sequence). The V end lost 4 bases, the J end lost 5 bases, and 12 bases lay between the germline ends. The CDR3 covers 13 residues. CDR3: CSATRLENNEQFF. The CDR3, as DNA: TGCAGTGCTACAAGACTAGAGAACAATGAGCAGTTCTTC.

This clonotype was detected a few times. The chain uses TRBV5-1 and TRBJ1-1, with a possible D match to TRBD1 (6 bases). V dropped 10 bases and J dropped 0 bases, with 16 bases sitting between them. Germline CDR1 SGHRS, CDR2 YFSETQ. The CDR3 covers 14 residues. Here the CDR3 reads CAGRRDTMNTEAFF. The CDR3 coding sequence is TGCGCCGGAAGACGGGACACCATGAACACTGAAGCTTTCTTT.

This clonotype appeared many times. The V call is TRBV9, the J call TRBJ2-3, with D uncertain. Trimming took off 4 bases at V and 4 bases at J, with 10 bases between the two ends. The V gene's germline CDR1 is SGDLS and CDR2 YYNGEE. This CDR3 has 13 amino acids. The CDR3 DNA reads TGTGCCAGCAGCCCAAGACTGGCAGATACGCAGTATTTT. This codes for CASSPRLADTQYF.

This clonotype turned up a few times. V and J are TRBV6-2 or TRBV6-3 and TRBJ1-1; D not resolved. Germline CDR1 reads MNHEY; CDR2 reads SVGEGT. The CDR3 has 13 amino acids. V was clipped by 0 bases and J by 6 bases, with 8 bases between them. The CDR3 nucleotides are TGTGCCAGCAGTTACTCGTGGCGCGCTGAAGCTTTCTTT. Translated: CASSYSWRAEAFF.

This clonotype has a handful of counts. The gene calls are TRBV9 and TRBJ2-1; TRBD2 matches 8 bases. In germline, CDR1 is SGDLS, CDR2 YYNGEE. Trimming at V came to 5 bases and at J to 4 bases, leaving 14 bases not matched to a gene. CDR3 size: 17 residues. CDR3 amino acids: CASSGSGTGGIYNEQFF. DNA of the CDR3: TGTGCCAGCAGTGGAAGTGGTACGGGAGGGATTTACAATGAGCAGTTCTTC.

This clonotype was seen more than once but under ten times. This chain links TRBV20-1 with TRBJ2-7; TRBD2 matches 8 bases. Germline V gene data show CDR1 as DFQATT and CDR2 as SNEGSKA (reference sequence). V gave up 8 bases and J gave up 3 bases; unmatched junction bases: 6. The CDR3 length is 12 residues. This CDR3 is CSTVAGSYEQYF. The CDR3 DNA reads as TGCAGTACTGTAGCGGGGAGCTACGAGCAGTACTTC.

The V gene is TRBV4-1, the J gene TRBJ1-1, with D uncertain. Germline CDR1 MGHRA, CDR2 YSYEKL. The CDR3 spans 14 residues. The V end was cut by 4 bases, the J end by 5 bases, with 14 bases between. The CDR3 here is CASSLSPPQTEAFF. The CDR3, as DNA: TGCGCCAGCAGCCTCTCCCCACCTCAGACTGAAGCTTTCTTT.

This clonotype was counted between two and nine times. This chain links TRBV20-1 with TRBJ1-1; D not resolved. The CDR3 is 11 residues long. V was clipped by 5 bases and J by 4 bases, with 8 bases between them. Germline CDR1 DFQATT, CDR2 SNEGSKA (reference sequence). The CDR3 DNA follows: TGCAGTGCTGTAGGACCCACTGAAGCTTTCTTT. This gives the protein CSAVGPTEAFF.

This clonotype was recorded many times. This chain uses TRBV6-1 with TRBJ1-3; D remains unclear. CDR1 is MNHNS and CDR2 is SASEGT in the germline V gene. Between the trimmed V and J ends, which lost 1 base and 1 base, there was a span of 14 bases. The length of the CDR3 is 17 residues. The CDR3 DNA sequence: TGTGCCAGCAGTGAAGAGGGCCACCCCCAATCTGGAAACACCATATATTTT. It is translated as CASSEEGHPQSGNTIYF.

The rearrangement uses TRBV4-1 and TRBJ2-1, with D perhaps matching TRBD2 (5 bases). Per germline, CDR1 MGHRA and CDR2 YSYEKL. The CDR3 covers 17 residues. The V and J ends lost 5 bases and 2 bases respectively, with 19 bases between them. The CDR3 DNA follows: TGCGCCAGCAGCGGAGGTCGTGGGCGGGCAGCCTACAATGAGCAGTTCTTC. Protein: CASSGGRGRAAYNEQFF.

This clonotype has a count of ten or more. V usage is TRBV27 and J usage is TRBJ2-1, with D perhaps matching TRBD1 (7 bases). The germline CDR1 and CDR2 sequences are MNHEY and SMNVEV (reference sequence). This CDR3 comprises 15 residues. Trimming left V 3 bases short and J 5 bases short, with 14 bases between. Here the CDR3 reads CASSFHAGGNNEQFF. The CDR3, as DNA: TGTGCCAGCAGTTTTCACGCAGGGGGGAACAATGAGCAGTTCTTC.

Here the CDR3 reads CASSLKGNQPQHF. CDR3 nucleotide sequence: TGTGCCAGTAGTTTAAAGGGCAATCAGCCCCAGCATTTT. The genes are TRBV19 and TRBJ1-5; the D is unclear. The CDR3 consists of 13 residues. The germline V gene encodes CDR1 LNHDA and CDR2 SQIVND (reference sequence). The V gene lost 5 bases and the J gene lost 2 bases, with 7 bases spanning the gap.

This clonotype has more than one count but fewer than ten. The chain employs TRBV5-1 and TRBJ2-5, with 9 bases aligning to TRBD2. This CDR3 is 17 amino acids long. Trimming took 4 bases from V and 1 from J; bases not matched to a gene: 11. Germline V gene data show CDR1 as SGHRS and CDR2 as YFSETQ. The CDR3 protein is CASSAKPGLAFQETQYF. CDR3 coding DNA: TGCGCCAGCAGCGCGAAACCGGGACTAGCATTCCAAGAGACCCAGTACTTC.

This sequence joins TRBV12-3 or TRBV12-4 and TRBJ1-2, with D perhaps matching TRBD1 (5 bases). The CDR3 is made up of 12 amino acids. V was clipped by 5 bases and J by 4 bases, with 8 bases between them. The CDR3: CASSVDSYGYTF. The CDR3 nucleotides read TGTGCCAGCAGTGTCGACAGCTATGGCTACACCTTC.

The chain links TRBV7-2 to TRBJ2-5; D remains unclear. In germline, CDR1 is SGHTA, CDR2 FQGNSA. V lost 1 base, J lost 2 bases, and 8 bases lay in between. The CDR3 has 14 residues. The CDR3 loop reads CASSLVGLQETQYF. The DNA of the CDR3 is TGTGCCAGCAGCTTAGTGGGGTTACAAGAGACCCAGTACTTC.

This clonotype came up a few times. The chain employs TRBV20-1 and TRBJ1-2; no clear D gene. Germline V gene sequence: CDR1 DFQATT, CDR2 SNEGSKA (reference sequence). The V and J ends lost 7 bases and 8 bases respectively, with 17 bases between them. This CDR3 has 12 amino acids. The CDR3 is CSGIKPDQGYTF. As DNA, the CDR3 is TGCAGTGGTATTAAACCCGATCAGGGCTACACCTTC.

This chain joins TRBV9 and TRBJ2-2; D is uncertain. With 4 bases removed from V and 3 bases from J, the gap between germline ends came to 13 bases. CDR1 is SGDLS and CDR2 is YYNGEE in the germline V gene. The CDR3 length is 15 residues. CDR3 in amino acids: CASSRSLGDTGELFF. CDR3 in DNA: TGTGCCAGCAGCAGGAGTCTTGGGGACACCGGGGAGCTGTTTTTT.

This clonotype was detected a few times. The J gene is TRBJ1-4, the V gene TRBV29-1; maybe TRBD1 (6 bases). Germline V gene data show CDR1 as SQVTM and CDR2 as ANQGSEA. CDR3 length: 12 residues. V was shortened by 6 bases and J by 4 bases, with 9 bases between the two germline ends. CDR3 coding DNA: TGCAGCGTGGGACACTATAATGAAAAACTGTTTTTT. Encoded protein: CSVGHYNEKLFF.

This clonotype was picked up many times. This sequence joins TRBV9 and TRBJ2-7; perhaps TRBD1 as D (6 bases). Germline V gene lookup returns CDR1 SGDLS and CDR2 YYNGEE. CDR3 length equals 14 residues. The ends were cut back, 3 bases at V and 0 bases at J, with 10 bases in the middle. The CDR3 is CASSGRDNSYEQYF. The CDR3 DNA follows: TGTGCCAGCAGCGGCCGGGACAACTCCTACGAGCAGTACTTC. Together with reference TRBV9 and TRBJ2-7, the CDR3 gives the full variable domain: DSGVTQTPKHLITATGQRVTLRCSPRSGDLSVYWYQQSLDQGLQFLIQYYNGEERAKGNILERFSAQQFPDLHSELNLSSLELGDSALYFCASSGRDNSYEQYFGPGTRLTVT.

This clonotype has only a few counts. The V and J genes are TRBV29-1 and TRBJ1-2; D is unclear. CDR3 size: 13 residues. Germline V lookup: CDR1 SQVTM, CDR2 ANQGSEA. Trimming pared 3 bases from V and 9 bases from J, leaving 17 bases between. The CDR3 region has the DNA TGCAGCGTTGAGGAAGCCCGGGGTAGGCGCTACACCTTC. Its translation is CSVEEARGRRYTF.

The J gene is TRBJ2-2, the V gene TRBV6-6; D ambiguous. Trimming stripped 10 bases from V and 5 bases from J, with 8 bases between. CDR1 and CDR2 from the germline V gene are MNHNY and SVGAGI (reference sequence). The CDR3 length is 11 residues. CDR3 nucleotides: TGTGCCACCGGAAATACCGGGGAGCTGTTTTTT. The encoded protein is CATGNTGELFF.